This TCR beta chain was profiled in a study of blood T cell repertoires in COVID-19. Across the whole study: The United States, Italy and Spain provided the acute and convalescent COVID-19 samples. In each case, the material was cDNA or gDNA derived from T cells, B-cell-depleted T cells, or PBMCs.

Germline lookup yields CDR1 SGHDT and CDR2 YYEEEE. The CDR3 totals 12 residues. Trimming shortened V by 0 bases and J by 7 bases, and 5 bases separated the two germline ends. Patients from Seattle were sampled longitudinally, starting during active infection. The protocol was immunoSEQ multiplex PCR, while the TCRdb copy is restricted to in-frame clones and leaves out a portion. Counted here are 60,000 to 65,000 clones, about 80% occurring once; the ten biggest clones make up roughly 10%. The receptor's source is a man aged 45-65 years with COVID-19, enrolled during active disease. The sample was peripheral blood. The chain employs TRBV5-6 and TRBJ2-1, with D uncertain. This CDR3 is CASSLGQNEQFF. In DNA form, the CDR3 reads TGTGCCAGCAGCTTGGGGCAGAATGAGCAGTTCTTC.